This passage covers 24 T cell receptor beta chains from one sample sequenced in a study of OX40 agonist ivuxolimab in advanced cancers. TCRdb's copy holds only in-frame clones and misses some; the assay was immunoSEQ multiplex PCR. The sample contains 60,000 to 85,000 clones, 92% of which appear only once. Material: CD4+ or CD8+ T cells sorted from blood, obtained in a trial of the OX40 agonist ivuxolimab. The receptors shown here come from an adult with an advanced solid tumor such as melanoma, head and neck, liver or kidney cancer.

The genes are TRBV6-5 and TRBJ2-7, with TRBD1 identical over 7 bases. The CDR3 contains 15 residues. V shed 6 bases, J shed 7 bases, and the junction held 15 bases outside the gene matches. CDR1 and CDR2 from the germline V gene are MNHEY and SVGAGI. CDR3 loop: CASRPDRADAWEQYF. The CDR3 DNA sequence: TGTGCCAGCAGACCCGACAGGGCTGATGCGTGGGAGCAGTACTTC.

The rearrangement joins TRBV2 to TRBJ2-6; TRBD1 matches 9 bases. V lost 1 base to trimming and J lost 0 bases; unmatched junction nucleotides: 4. This CDR3 has 18 residues. CDR1 is SNHLY and CDR2 is FYNNEI in the germline V gene. Here the CDR3 reads CASSEEGTGPSGANVLTF. The CDR3 DNA reads as TGTGCCAGCAGTGAAGAGGGGACAGGGCCCTCTGGGGCCAACGTCCTGACTTTC.

This clone was detected a few times. The chain combines TRBV29-1 with TRBJ2-5; possibly TRBD1 or TRBD2 for D (5 bases each). V shed 7 bases and J shed 6 bases, with 18 bases lying between them. This CDR3 spans 13 amino acids. Germline loops: CDR1 SQVTM, CDR2 ANQGSEA. This chain's CDR3 is CSANRDAPQTQYF. For the CDR3, the DNA is TGCAGCGCCAACCGGGACGCCCCCCAGACCCAGTACTTC. Combining the CDR3 with reference TRBV29-1 and TRBJ2-5 gives the whole variable domain SAVISQKPSRDICQRGTSLTIQCQVDSQVTMMFWYRQQPGQSLTLIATANQGSEATYESGFVIDKFPISRPNLTFSTLTVSNMSPEDSSIYLCSANRDAPQTQYFGPGTRLLVL.

V is TRBV19 and J is TRBJ1-1; D ambiguous. Germline values: CDR1 LNHDA, CDR2 SQIVND (reference sequence). V lost 6 bases and J 0 bases, leaving 11 bases between the germline ends. The CDR3 runs to 14 residues. The CDR3 coding sequence is TGTGCCAGTAGCTTGGGCAGGATGAACACTGAAGCTTTCTTT. This translates into CASSLGRMNTEAFF.

This chain links TRBV6-1 with TRBJ1-5, with 9 nucleotides matching TRBD1. J gave up 6 bases and V 5 bases, and 5 bases lay outside the gene matches. The CDR3 runs 14 residues. The germline V gene encodes CDR1 MNHNS and CDR2 SASEGT. Written as DNA, the CDR3 is TGTGCCAGCAGTACAGGGGGCCGCACTCAGCCCCAGCATTTT. Its translation: CASSTGGRTQPQHF.

V gene TRBV5-6 combines with J gene TRBJ2-4; no clear D gene. Germline CDR1 reads SGHDT; CDR2 reads YYEEEE. Trimming took 6 bases from V and 5 from J, leaving 12 bases between them. CDR3 size: 13 residues. CDR3 nucleotide sequence: TGTGCCAGCACCGCCATGACCCAAAACATTCAGTACTTC. Its protein is CASTAMTQNIQYF.

The CDR3 coding sequence is TGTGCCTGGAGTGTGCTCAGGGACCCCTACGAGCAGTACTTC. The encoded protein is CAWSVLRDPYEQYF. The chain carries TRBV30 and TRBJ2-7; D tentatively reads TRBD1 or TRBD2 (5 bases each). The CDR3 is 14 amino acids. Trimming shortened V by 0 bases and J by 2 bases, and 11 bases separated the two germline ends. In germline, CDR1 is GTSNPN, CDR2 SVGIG (reference sequence). The complete variable domain, with remaining parts taken from reference TRBV30 and TRBJ2-7, reads SQTIHQWPATLVQPVGSPLSLECTVEGTSNPNLYWYRQAAGRGLQLLFYSVGIGQISSEVPQNLSASRPQDRQFILSSKKLLLSDSGFYLCAWSVLRDPYEQYFGPGTRLTVT.

This clone was seen only once. This rearrangement joins TRBV6-5 to TRBJ1-5; D not certain. Germline V lookup: CDR1 MNHEY, CDR2 SVGAGI. CDR3 length equals 12 residues. V lost 6 bases to trimming and J lost 4 bases, with 7 bases between them. CDR3 amino acids: CASRVWNQPQHF. Written as DNA, the CDR3 is TGTGCCAGCAGGGTTTGGAATCAGCCCCAGCATTTT.

The rearrangement uses TRBV5-4 and TRBJ1-1, with D uncertain. The V end was cut by 3 bases, the J end by 7 bases, with 13 bases between. Germline V CDR1 and CDR2: SGHNT, YYREEE (reference sequence). The CDR3 is made up of 13 amino acids. The CDR3 is CASSSGDFIEAFF. DNA of the CDR3: TGTGCCAGCAGCTCCGGGGATTTCATTGAAGCTTTCTTT.

The chain carries TRBV5-8 and TRBJ1-4, with 10 bases aligning to TRBD1. V trimming: 4 bases; J trimming: 4 bases; junction bases outside the gene matches: 7. The V gene's germline CDR1 is SGHTS and CDR2 YDEGEE. CDR3 length: 16 residues. In DNA, the CDR3 is TGTGCCAGCAGCACGGGACAGGGGAGATTTAATGAAAAACTGTTTTTT. Translating it yields CASSTGQGRFNEKLFF.

The gene calls are TRBV7-9 and TRBJ2-7, with TRBD2 matching over 7 bases. Germline V gives CDR1 SEHNR, CDR2 FQNEAQ (reference sequence). The CDR3 runs 15 residues. V dropped 5 bases and J dropped 3; count of bases not matched to a gene: 10. In DNA form, the CDR3 reads TGTGCCAGCAGCGCCGGGTGGGCTAGCGGCTACGAGCAGTACTTC. Its translation is CASSAGWASGYEQYF.

The V and J genes are TRBV18 and TRBJ2-7, with D unclear. Germline CDR1 reads KGHSH; CDR2 reads LQKENI. Trimming removed 3 bases at V and 4 bases at J, with 10 bases between. CDR3 size: 13 residues. CDR3 protein: CASSPDGRYEQYF. The CDR3 nucleotides read TGTGCCAGCTCACCCGACGGCCGGTACGAGCAGTACTTC.

This chain's CDR3 is CASSWTGSTGELFF. CDR3 sequence (DNA): TGCGCCAGCAGCTGGACAGGCTCTACCGGGGAGCTGTTTTTT. V usage is TRBV10-2 and J usage is TRBJ2-2, with 7 positions matching TRBD1. J gave up 5 bases and V 6 bases, and 6 bases lay outside the gene matches. This CDR3 is built from 14 residues. From germline, CDR1 is WSHSY and CDR2 SAAADI.

The V gene is TRBV29-1, the J gene TRBJ2-7, with 8 positions matching TRBD1. From germline, CDR1 is SQVTM and CDR2 ANQGSEA. Unmatched junction bases numbered 18, after V lost 6 bases and J lost 2 bases. The CDR3 length is 17 residues. Here the CDR3 reads CSVRAADGQGMTYEQYF. In DNA form, the CDR3 reads TGCAGCGTCCGTGCCGCCGACGGACAGGGCATGACCTACGAGCAGTACTTC.

This clone was observed once. V is TRBV7-9 and J is TRBJ2-7; 8 nucleotides agree with TRBD1. Germline CDR1 reads SEHNR; CDR2 reads FQNEAQ (reference sequence). The V segment lost 1 base and the J segment 3 bases; nucleotides outside the gene matches: 2. This CDR3 has 14 amino acids. This CDR3 is CASSLGQGHYEQYF. The DNA of the CDR3 is TGTGCCAGCAGCTTAGGACAGGGGCACTACGAGCAGTACTTC. The full variable domain, its missing parts supplied by reference TRBV7-9 and TRBJ2-7, is DTGVSQNPRHKITKRGQNVTFRCDPISEHNRLYWYRQTLGQGPEFLTYFQNEAQLEKSRLLSDRFSAERPKGSFSTLEIQRTEQGDSAMYLCASSLGQGHYEQYFGPGTRLTVT.

The DNA for the CDR3 is TGTGCCAGCAGCTTAGCGTACCCCGGGGAGTTCTTC. Translated: CASSLAYPGEFF. The chain combines TRBV7-9 with TRBJ2-1; possibly TRBD2 for D (5 bases). Trimming pared 0 bases from V and 14 bases from J, leaving 11 bases between. The CDR3 is 12 amino acids. The V gene's germline CDR1 is SEHNR and CDR2 FQNEAQ (reference sequence).

The chain carries TRBV6-6 and TRBJ2-2, with D uncertain. Germline V gives CDR1 MNHNY, CDR2 SVGAGI (reference sequence). CDR3 length: 15 amino acids. V lost 6 bases to trimming and J lost 3 bases, with 14 bases between them. CDR3: CASSHRPQYTGELFF. In nucleotides, the CDR3 is TGTGCCAGCAGCCACCGTCCTCAATACACCGGGGAGCTGTTTTTT.

This rearrangement joins TRBV29-1 to TRBJ2-7; 10 nucleotides align to TRBD1. Germline V gives CDR1 SQVTM, CDR2 ANQGSEA. V lost 6 bases and J lost 5; bases outside the gene matches: 7. The CDR3 contains 13 residues. CDR3 region: CSVTGGDFHEQYF. The CDR3 DNA follows: TGCAGCGTGACAGGGGGCGATTTCCACGAGCAGTACTTC.

V usage is TRBV6-4 and J usage is TRBJ2-2; 9 bases are a match to TRBD2. There are 14 residues in the CDR3. The ends lost 3 bases at V and 4 bases at J; junction bases unmatched: 0. CDR1 and CDR2 from the germline V gene are MRHNA and SNTAGT. The CDR3 DNA reads as TGTGCCAGCAGTGAAGCGGGGGGCACCGGGGAGCTGTTTTTT. It yields the protein CASSEAGGTGELFF.

This clone has just one count. The V and J genes are TRBV4-2 and TRBJ2-7; D is undetermined. Germline CDR1 LGHNA, CDR2 YNFKEQ. The CDR3 covers 18 residues. V lost 1 base and J lost 2, with 21 bases in between. CDR3 loop: CASSQALPITDSAYEQYF. CDR3 nucleotide sequence: TGTGCCAGCAGCCAAGCTTTACCCATAACAGACTCAGCCTACGAGCAGTACTTC.

CDR3 residues: CASSDDPGPQGETQYF. The CDR3, as DNA: TGTGCCAGCAGCGACGACCCCGGGCCCCAGGGGGAGACCCAGTACTTC. The rearrangement links TRBV21-1 to TRBJ2-5; the DNA was not compared with TRBD1, the D call given in the table. TRBV21-1 is a known pseudogene. The CDR3 totals 16 residues.

The CDR3 sequence is CASSLVEGLLGGTEAFF. As DNA, the CDR3 is TGTGCCAGCAGCTTAGTGGAAGGATTGCTCGGGGGGACTGAAGCTTTCTTT. The V call is TRBV7-2, the J call TRBJ1-1, with a possible D match to TRBD1 (5 bases). The V gene lost 1 base and the J gene lost 5 bases, with 20 bases spanning the gap. This CDR3 has 17 residues. In germline, CDR1 is SGHTA, CDR2 FQGNSA.

The chain couples TRBV9 to TRBJ1-2; no clear D. Germline CDR1 and CDR2: SGDLS and YYNGEE. Trimming pared 2 bases from V and 3 bases from J, leaving 23 bases between. The CDR3 extends over 18 amino acids. This chain's CDR3 is CASSVPYNFTQTDYGYTF. The CDR3 nucleotides read TGTGCCAGCAGCGTCCCGTACAACTTTACCCAAACAGACTATGGCTACACCTTC.

V gene TRBV9 combines with J gene TRBJ2-7; D is unresolved. The length of the CDR3 is 14 residues. CDR1 is SGDLS and CDR2 is YYNGEE in the germline V gene. V was cut by 0 bases and J by 3 bases, with 10 bases left in between. The CDR3 DNA follows: TGTGCCAGCAGCGTAGGGCCAGAGCTCTACGAGCAGTACTTC. Its protein product is CASSVGPELYEQYF.